This T cell receptor gamma chain is drawn from a study of Vδ1+ human thymocytes. Overall study results and limits: Despite high sort purity, about a fifth of thymic T cell receptor delta sequences were Vdelta2. Thymic TRG and TRD repertoires appeared highly polyclonal, with Gaussian CDR3 length distributions.

RNA was extracted from the cells and then reverse transcribed. CDR3 amplicons came from multiplex PCR with pooled V-gene forward and constant-region reverse primers. TCRdb fed the multiplex PCR reads into CATT to redo clone calling. The table records approximately 40,000 gamma-chain clones, 20% of them present only once. The germline gives CDR1 VTNTFY, CDR2 YDVSTARD (reference sequence). This CDR3 has 16 amino acids. J lost 7 bases, V lost 0 bases, and 15 bases had no gene match. A word on this clone: No antigen is known for it.

The sample taken for sequencing was Vdelta1+ gamma-delta thymocytes from the thymus. The subset is: FACS-sorted CD3+ TCRalphabeta- TCRVdelta1+ TCRVdelta2- thymocytes. This receptor was identified in a girl under three years old who had congenital heart surgery. The chain recombines TRGV3 with TRGJ1 or TRGJ2. This CDR3 reads CATWDRLGAYRYKKLF. Written as DNA, the CDR3 is TGTGCCACCTGGGACAGGCTTGGGGCTTACCGGTATAAGAAACTCTTT.